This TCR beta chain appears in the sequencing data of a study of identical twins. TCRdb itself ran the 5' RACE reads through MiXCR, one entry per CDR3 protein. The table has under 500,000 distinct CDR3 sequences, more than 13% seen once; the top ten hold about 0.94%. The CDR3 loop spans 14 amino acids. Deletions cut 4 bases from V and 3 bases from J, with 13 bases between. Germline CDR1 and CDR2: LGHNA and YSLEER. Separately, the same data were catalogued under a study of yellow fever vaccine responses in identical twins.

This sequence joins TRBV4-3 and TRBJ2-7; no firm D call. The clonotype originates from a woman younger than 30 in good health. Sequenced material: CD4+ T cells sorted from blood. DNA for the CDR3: TGCGCCAGCAGCCGAGACTTAGGCATCTACGAGCAGTACTTC. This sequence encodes CASSRDLGIYEQYF.